The present T cell receptor beta chain was sequenced within a study of sequential checkpoint blockade in melanoma (dated by TCRdb to the late 2010s). For the study in its entirety: In a 1:1 randomization, patients received either first-line nivolumab then ipilimumab (arm A) or ipilimumab then nivolumab (arm B). Maintenance nivolumab came after both trial sequences.

V is shortened by 4 bases, J by 2 bases, and the region joining them spans 6 bases. CDR1 and CDR2, looked up from the germline V gene, are SGHDT and YYEEEE. Counted from cysteine to phenylalanine, this CDR3 has 12 amino acids. Only CDR3 DNA is held: 36 bases, read in frame from base 1. With regard to this clone: Its antigen is unknown. No clone much larger than this one lies a single base away; base qualities are absent.

The treatment or condition label of this sample denotes: randomized to nivolumab then ipilimumab (arm A) or the reverse (arm B). Prior DNA-damaging chemotherapy had not been received by any trial patient. On a FACS Aria II flow cytometer, live CD3+CD8+ cells that were negative for CD19 and CD56 were sorted from thawed PBMCs. The samples were obtained from melanoma patients enrolled in CheckMate 064, an open-label, randomized phase II trial testing sequential checkpoint blockade. Peripheral blood mononuclear cells were obtained through leukapheresis, purified using Ficoll-Paque, and frozen in human serum containing approximately 10% DMSO. Right after sorting, the blood CD3+CD8+ cells were verified to be >95% pure, and DNA extraction followed. The paper as a whole reports these results and caveats: Larger, independent patient cohorts are needed to validate the response-prediction model that combines TCR metrics and mutation burden.

TCRbeta CDR3 regions were immunosequenced from genomic DNA with the immunoSEQ Assay. Genomic DNA was amplified by bias-controlled multiplex PCR before high-throughput sequencing. The authors processed their data as follows. To quantify the absolute abundance of each unique TCRbeta CDR3 region, the sequences were collapsed and filtered. Clonality was defined as 1 minus Pielou's evenness and was calculated using productive rearrangements only. A previously published method was used to identify clones with significantly greater frequencies in on-treatment samples than in baseline samples. TCRdb obtained this table from immuneACCESS and retained in-frame rearrangements with V and J assigned. These tables miss some clones; where compared with another copy, unresolved V genes account for less than half of the shortfall, and the remainder is unexplained. The V and J calls and clone size were taken over from that table, and D and trimming were inferred from the DNA. The sample has approximately 3,000 clones on record, roughly 55% of them singletons. The ten biggest clones cover over 20% of the sample.

The receptor comes from a human donor with melanoma. The chain uses TRBV5-6 and TRBJ1-1, with a tentative D gene TRBD1 over 5 matching bases. Specimen: CD8+ T cells sorted from blood (inferred from file names), collected from a patient given nivolumab and ipilimumab in sequence. The CDR3 reads as follows: CASSQGNTEAFF. The DNA reads TGTGCCAGCAGCCAGGGAAACACTGAAGCTTTCTTT. The reference TRBV5-6 and TRBJ1-1 proteins fill in what lies around the CDR3, so the full variable domain reads DAGVTQSPTHLIKTRGQQVTLRCSPKSGHDTVSWYQQALGQGPQFIFQYYEEEERQRGNFPDRFSGHQFPNYSSELNVNALLLGDSALYLCASSQGNTEAFFGQGTRLTVV.